This TCR beta chain stems from a study of molecular identifiers for immune sequencing clone quantification. Study-level points and caveats: Clones that had above 20 RNA copies took up over 97% of effector molecules but under 1% in naive cells.

Bulk TCR libraries were made with methods that had been previously described and with listed TCR primers. In TCRdb, the PCR reads were re-called with MiXCR into one record per CDR3 protein. The sample consists of about 640,000 distinct CDR3 sequences, just under 20% of them appearing once. This clonotype was detected ten times or more. Its antigen is undetermined. Trimming shortened V by 2 bases and J by 5 bases, and 9 bases separated the two germline ends. Germline V gene data show CDR1 as MNHEY and CDR2 as SVGAGI. The CDR3 is 14 amino acids. V gene TRBV6-5 combines with J gene TRBJ2-2; D is ambiguous. The TCR comes from a human donor in good health. Some libraries in this study had Jurkat cell RNA spiked in. Sample: naive CD8+ T cells from blood, with Jurkat cell RNA spiked in. Documented subset: FACS-sorted CD8+CD4-CCR7+CD45RA+ naive T cells. This chain's CDR3 is CASSYQVGTGELFF. The CDR3 DNA follows: TGTGCCAGCAGTTACCAAGTGGGAACCGGGGAGCTGTTTTTT.